These 15 T cell receptor beta chains were sequenced from one sample in a study of PD-1 blockade in classical Hodgkin lymphoma (dated by TCRdb to about 2020). Library preparation was by the immunoSEQ multiplex PCR assay. The clones in this table, taken by TCRdb from immuneACCESS, are in-frame only. Not every clone is retained; where verified, under half of the shortfall comes from an unresolved V gene, and the cause of the rest is unknown. A total of 43,000 or so clones appear in this sample, 85% to 90% of them only once. In total, the top ten clones hold approximately 9.1% of the sample. The label giving this sample's time point can be read as: cycle 1 day 1 (C1D1), immediately before nivolumab initiation. Every trial patient had relapsed after autologous stem cell transplantation, and cohorts A, B and C differed in prior brentuximab vedotin exposure. The sequencing here drew on peripheral blood mononuclear cells (PBMCs), taken at baseline. Receptors originate from a human donor with classical Hodgkin lymphoma.

In its sample, this clone was seen a few times. The CDR3, as DNA: TGTGCCAGCAGCCAAGATCCCAGGGGAAATAGCAATCAGCCCCAGCATTTT. This encodes CASSQDPRGNSNQPQHF. The rearrangement joins TRBV4-2 to TRBJ1-5; a weak D match, TRBD1 (6 bases). Germline V gene data show CDR1 as LGHNA and CDR2 as YNFKEQ. The germline V and J ends were trimmed by 0 bases and 0 bases, with 12 bases remaining between them. The CDR3 length is 17 residues.

This rearrangement joins TRBV20-1 to TRBJ2-1; no definite D call. CDR3 length: 11 residues. CDR1 and CDR2 from the germline V gene are DFQATT and SNEGSKA (reference sequence). Trimming pared 3 bases from V and 7 bases from J, leaving 7 bases between. The CDR3 protein is CSASLWNEQFF. The DNA of the CDR3 is TGCAGTGCTAGCTTGTGGAATGAGCAGTTCTTC.

This clone was detected only a few times. The chain joins TRBV5-1 to TRBJ2-7, with 9 bases that match TRBD2. This CDR3 region has 13 residues. J gave up 4 bases and V 7 bases, and 6 bases lay outside the gene matches. Germline CDR1 and CDR2: SGHRS and YFSETQ. Here the CDR3 DNA reads TGCGCCAGCGTAGCGGGAGACGGTTACGAGCAGTACTTC. Its translation: CASVAGDGYEQYF.

The CDR3 region is CASSVRSGRASDGELFF. The CDR3 region has the DNA TGTGCCAGCAGCGTACGGAGCGGGAGGGCCTCGGACGGGGAGCTGTTTTTT. The chain uses TRBV9 and TRBJ2-2, with 10 positions matching TRBD2. The CDR3 is made up of 17 amino acids. CDR1 SGDLS and CDR2 YYNGEE come from the germline V gene. V was clipped by 1 base and J by 7 bases; unmatched bases: 10.

The chain uses TRBV5-1 and TRBJ1-5; no clear D. The CDR3 has 13 amino acids. V was cut by 5 bases and J by 0 bases, with 6 bases left in between. Germline V gene data show CDR1 as SGHRS and CDR2 as YFSETQ. The chain's CDR3 is CASSWDSNQPQHF. The CDR3 coding sequence is TGCGCCAGCAGTTGGGATAGCAATCAGCCCCAGCATTTT.

The J gene is TRBJ2-3, the V gene TRBV28; D tentatively fits TRBD1 or TRBD2 (5 bases each). The CDR3 is made up of 15 amino acids. Trimming took off 3 bases at V and 3 bases at J, with 13 bases between the two ends. Germline V lookup: CDR1 MDHEN, CDR2 SYDVKM. The CDR3 region is CASSFTGAVTDTQYF. CDR3 DNA sequence: TGTGCCAGCAGTTTCACCGGGGCAGTTACAGATACGCAGTATTTT.

V gene TRBV4-1 combines with J gene TRBJ1-4; 9 bases are a match to TRBD1. Germline values: CDR1 MGHRA, CDR2 YSYEKL. J gave up 7 bases and V 0 bases, and 3 bases lay outside the gene matches. The CDR3 contains 15 residues. CDR3 residues: CASSQDRDRVEKLFF. CDR3 nucleotide sequence: TGCGCCAGCAGCCAAGATCGGGACAGGGTTGAAAAACTGTTTTTT.

The chain employs TRBV4-1 and TRBJ1-3; D is unresolved. Trimming stripped 3 bases from V and 3 bases from J, with 18 bases between. CDR3 length equals 17 residues. Germline CDR1 and CDR2: MGHRA and YSYEKL. The DNA of the CDR3 is TGCGCCAGCAGCCAGGAAATCATCGCGTTGGATGGAAACACCATATATTTT. It specifies CASSQEIIALDGNTIYF.

The chain couples TRBV5-1 to TRBJ2-1; unclear D gene. Trimming shortened V by 4 bases and J by 3 bases, and 8 bases separated the two germline ends. CDR3 size: 13 residues. Germline V gives CDR1 SGHRS, CDR2 YFSETQ. The CDR3 reads CASSPDHYNEQFF. CDR3 DNA: TGCGCCAGCAGCCCTGACCACTACAATGAGCAGTTCTTC.

The chain is built from TRBV4-1 and TRBJ1-4; 8 bases are shared with TRBD1. Germline lookup yields CDR1 MGHRA and CDR2 YSYEKL. This CDR3 contains 16 residues. Losses at the gene ends were 1 base for V and 0 bases for J; bases not matched to a gene: 1. The CDR3 nucleotides are TGCGCCAGCAGCCAAGTGGGACAGGCAACTAATGAAAAACTGTTTTTT. Its protein product is CASSQVGQATNEKLFF.

The chain combines TRBV4-3 with TRBJ2-7, with 10 bases identical to TRBD2. V shed 5 bases and J 4 bases; nucleotides not matched to a gene: 8. Germline assignment: CDR1 LGHNA and CDR2 YSLEER. The CDR3 has 15 residues. CDR3 sequence (DNA): TGCGCCAGCAGCTACGCCTCGGGACTAGCGTACGAGCAGTACTTC. This encodes CASSYASGLAYEQYF.

V is TRBV7-2 and J is TRBJ2-7; a weak D match, TRBD1 (6 bases). The CDR3 loop spans 14 amino acids. The V gene lost 4 bases and the J gene lost 0 bases, with 10 bases spanning the gap. From germline, CDR1 is SGHTA and CDR2 FQGNSA. CDR3: CASSSNRVSYEQYF. In DNA form, the CDR3 reads TGTGCCAGCAGCTCAAACAGGGTCTCCTACGAGCAGTACTTC.

J is TRBJ1-2 and V is TRBV7-8; 7 bases are shared with TRBD1. Germline V gene lookup returns CDR1 SGHVS and CDR2 FQNEAQ. The CDR3 runs 14 residues. J lost 4 bases, V lost 5 bases, and 7 bases had no gene match. The CDR3 loop reads CASSQMDRSYGYTF. For the CDR3, the DNA is TGTGCCAGCAGCCAGATGGACAGGAGCTATGGCTACACCTTC.

The chain has TRBV5-6 and TRBJ2-3, with D possibly being TRBD1 or TRBD2 (5 bases each). The CDR3 has 15 residues. V lost 1 base to trimming and J lost 1 base, with 10 bases between them. Germline V CDR1 and CDR2: SGHDT, YYEEEE. As DNA, the CDR3 is TGTGCCAGCAGCTTGTGGGGCGGGCGCACAGATACGCAGTATTTT. Amino acids: CASSLWGGRTDTQYF.

The rearrangement uses TRBV6-1 and TRBJ2-2, with 8 nucleotides matching TRBD2. The ends lost 11 bases at V and 7 bases at J; junction bases unmatched: 9. CDR1 MNHNS and CDR2 SASEGT come from the germline V gene. There are 13 residues in the CDR3. CDR3 nucleotide sequence: TGTGCCTCAGGACGGGGGGGTGTCGGGGAGCTGTTTTTT. Translation: CASGRGGVGELFF.